The 27 T cell receptor beta chains reported below all come from one sample, sequenced in a study of T cell responses to AZD1222 COVID-19 vaccine. The method was immunoSEQ multiplex PCR; TCRdb's version includes in-frame clones alone and lacks a portion of them. The data hold 140,000 or so clones, with approximately 85% observed a single time. The sequences come from peripheral blood, collected 28 days after the second dose of the MenACWY control vaccine. The receptors here all came from an adult who received the MenACWY meningococcal vaccine as a control.

Written as DNA, the CDR3 is TGTGCCAGCAGCACCGGACAGGGAAGCACTGAAGCTTTCTTT. Amino acids: CASSTGQGSTEAFF. The V gene is TRBV7-2, the J gene TRBJ1-1; 8 bases agree with TRBD1. The CDR3 sequence is 14 residues long. V trimming: 5 bases; J trimming: 4 bases; junction bases outside the gene matches: 6. Per the germline V gene, CDR1 is SGHTA and CDR2 is FQGNSA.

V and J are TRBV2 and TRBJ2-7, with 7 bases identical to TRBD1. The V and J ends lost 10 bases and 5 bases, in that order; junction bases with no gene match: 14. Looked up from germline, CDR1 is SNHLY and CDR2 is FYNNEI. The CDR3 extends over 14 amino acids. The CDR3 protein is CATPGGQVGDEQYF. As DNA, the CDR3 is TGTGCCACCCCGGGCGGACAGGTGGGAGACGAGCAGTACTTC.

V and J are TRBV28 and TRBJ2-7; D may be TRBD1 (5 bases). Germline CDR1 reads MDHEN; CDR2 reads SYDVKM. This CDR3 has 13 residues. The V end lost 2 bases, the J end lost 5 bases, and 10 bases lay between the germline ends. The CDR3 protein is CASSLMGRDEQYF. CDR3 nucleotide sequence: TGTGCCAGCAGTTTAATGGGCAGGGACGAGCAGTACTTC.

The chain employs TRBV11-1 and TRBJ1-1, with D hard to call. The CDR3 runs to 12 residues. The germline V gene has CDR1 SGHAT and CDR2 FQDESV (reference sequence). V lost 5 bases and J lost 4, with 8 bases in between. CDR3 sequence: CASSHGITEAFF. As DNA, the CDR3 is TGTGCCAGCAGCCATGGGATCACTGAAGCTTTCTTT.

V and J are TRBV19 and TRBJ2-2, with a weak D call TRBD1 (6 bases). The V gene lost 3 bases and the J gene lost 6 bases, with 11 bases spanning the gap. There are 14 residues in the CDR3. Germline CDR1 is LNHDA and CDR2 is SQIVND (reference sequence). CDR3 bases: TGTGCCAGTAGTATCGGCAGGGGTCCCGGGGAGCTGTTTTTT. This codes for CASSIGRGPGELFF.

V is TRBV11-1 and J is TRBJ2-2; tentative D call: TRBD1 (5 bases). The CDR3 runs to 13 residues. Deletions cut 4 bases from V and 7 bases from J, with 10 bases between. Germline values: CDR1 SGHAT, CDR2 FQDESV (reference sequence). The CDR3 bases are TGTGCCAGCAGCTCCCAGGGAAACGGGGAGCTGTTTTTT. This gives the protein CASSSQGNGELFF.

The V call is TRBV3-1 (or the pseudogene TRBV3-2), the J call TRBJ2-1; no clear D. Looked up from germline, CDR1 is LGHDT and CDR2 is YNNKEL (reference sequence). There are 13 residues in the CDR3. Between the trimmed V and J ends, which lost 4 bases and 7 bases, there was a span of 11 bases. This CDR3 reads CASSRKGVNEQFF. The CDR3 nucleotides read TGTGCCAGCAGCCGCAAGGGTGTGAATGAGCAGTTCTTC.

The chain has TRBV2 and TRBJ1-5; 8 bases agree with TRBD1. J lost 13 bases, V lost 2 bases, and 4 bases had no gene match. This CDR3 spans 12 amino acids. CDR1 is SNHLY, CDR2 FYNNEI, per germline. The DNA for the CDR3 is TGTGCCAGCAGTGAATCTAGGGACAGGCAGCATTTT. Translating gives CASSESRDRQHF.

V is TRBV28 and J is TRBJ1-6; D not resolved. This CDR3 comprises 13 residues. V was clipped by 5 bases and J by 2 bases, with 4 bases between them. CDR1 is MDHEN and CDR2 is SYDVKM in the germline V gene. In nucleotides, the CDR3 is TGTGCCAGCAGTCCCCCCTATAATTCACCCCTCCACTTT. Translating gives CASSPPYNSPLHF.

The chain carries TRBV28 and TRBJ1-5; D is unresolved. Germline CDR1 and CDR2: MDHEN and SYDVKM. CDR3 size: 17 residues. Trimming took off 0 bases at V and 2 bases at J, with 14 bases between the two ends. CDR3 DNA sequence: TGTGCCAGCAGTTTATGGGGCAGCGGGGTCGGCAATCAGCCCCAGCATTTT. It translates to CASSLWGSGVGNQPQHF.

The genes are TRBV7-3 and TRBJ2-3; TRBD2 agrees at 15 bases. The CDR3 length is 18 residues. Germline V lookup: CDR1 SGHTA, CDR2 FQGTGA. V was clipped by 2 bases and J by 1 base; unmatched bases: 4. CDR3 residues: CASSLGRTSGGGTDTQYF. DNA of the CDR3: TGTGCCAGCAGCTTAGGTCGGACTAGCGGGGGGGGCACAGATACGCAGTATTTT.

The genes are TRBV7-2 and TRBJ1-3; D not resolved. Germline values: CDR1 SGHTA, CDR2 FQGNSA. The V gene lost 5 bases and the J gene lost 5 bases, with 16 bases spanning the gap. This CDR3 region has 15 residues. CDR3 sequence (DNA): TGTGCCAGCAGCCCTGATGAAGGGAGGAGAAACACCATATATTTT. It is translated as CASSPDEGRRNTIYF.

The chain joins TRBV2 to TRBJ1-5; D gene unclear. Germline-derived CDR1 and CDR2 are SNHLY and FYNNEI. CDR3 length: 15 residues. Trimming left V 8 bases short and J 0 bases short, with 14 bases between. The CDR3 protein is CASEWAGDSNQPQHF. In DNA form, the CDR3 reads TGTGCCAGCGAGTGGGCAGGAGATAGCAATCAGCCCCAGCATTTT.

V and J are TRBV16 and TRBJ2-2; TRBD1 might be the D (6 bases). V was trimmed by 0 bases and J by 6 bases, leaving 14 bases between them. CDR3 length: 16 amino acids. The germline V gene has CDR1 KGHSY and CDR2 FQNENV. CDR3 DNA sequence: TGTGCCAGCAGCCAATCGTTGGCAGGGGCGTCCGGGGAGCTGTTTTTT. This translates into CASSQSLAGASGELFF.

The chain recombines TRBV28 with TRBJ2-1; weak D call: TRBD2 (5 bases). Germline-derived CDR1 and CDR2 are MDHEN and SYDVKM. The CDR3 is made up of 12 amino acids. With 1 base removed from V and 9 bases from J, the gap between germline ends came to 7 bases. The CDR3 DNA is TGTGCCAGCAGTTTATTCCGGGGTGAGCAGTTCTTC. This translates into CASSLFRGEQFF.

Remarks on this clone: The junction departs from the called germline gene at one end, perhaps through a read error. The CDR3 loop is CASSLNRAYHF. DNA for the CDR3: TGTGCCAGCAGTTTGAACAGGGCTTATCACTTC. The V gene is TRBV28, the J gene TRBJ1-2; D perhaps matches TRBD1 (6 bases). The germline V gene encodes CDR1 MDHEN and CDR2 SYDVKM. The CDR3 runs 11 residues.

This chain joins TRBV6-2 or TRBV6-3 and TRBJ2-1; D may match TRBD1 or TRBD2 (6 bases each). This CDR3 has 16 amino acids. Germline values: CDR1 MNHEY, CDR2 SVGEGT. The V and J ends lost 4 bases and 7 bases respectively, with 20 bases between them. The CDR3 DNA reads as TGTGCCAGCAGTTCCCTAGGGGGGAGGACTAAAAATGAGCAGTTCTTC. It yields the protein CASSSLGGRTKNEQFF.

V gene TRBV7-3 combines with J gene TRBJ1-1, with 7 nucleotides matching TRBD1. The CDR3 has 15 residues. Losses at the gene ends were 5 bases for V and 0 bases for J; bases not matched to a gene: 6. The germline V gene has CDR1 SGHTA and CDR2 FQGTGA. The CDR3 coding sequence is TGTGCCAGCAGCCCAGGGGGGGCCATGAACACTGAAGCTTTCTTT. It codes for CASSPGGAMNTEAFF.

This chain links TRBV19 with TRBJ2-7; 9 nucleotides align to TRBD1. Germline CDR1 is LNHDA and CDR2 is SQIVND (reference sequence). With 5 bases clipped from V and 4 bases from J, the junction kept 6 bases outside the gene matches. The CDR3 sequence is 14 residues long. The CDR3 is CASSAGQGGYEQYF. CDR3 coding DNA: TGTGCCAGTAGTGCGGGACAGGGAGGGTACGAGCAGTACTTC.

V is TRBV4-2 and J is TRBJ1-5, with a weak D call TRBD1 (5 bases). Looked up from germline, CDR1 is LGHNA and CDR2 is YNFKEQ. V was cut by 0 bases and J by 1 base, with 7 bases left in between. This CDR3 spans 15 amino acids. The CDR3 here is CASSQDAGSNQPQHF. The CDR3 DNA reads TGTGCCAGCAGCCAAGACGCAGGGAGCAATCAGCCCCAGCATTTT.

V and J are TRBV7-8 and TRBJ1-1, with a possible D match to TRBD1 (5 bases). The CDR3 extends over 12 amino acids. Germline values: CDR1 SGHVS, CDR2 FQNEAQ. V was clipped by 5 bases and J by 11 bases, with 15 bases between them. The CDR3 region has the DNA TGTGCCAGCAGCAATAGGCAGGGCCGGGCTTTCTTT. It is translated as CASSNRQGRAFF.

The chain joins TRBV7-9 to TRBJ1-1; D is uncertain. This CDR3 comprises 15 residues. Trimming removed 0 bases from V and 3 bases from J, with 11 bases in between. Germline values: CDR1 SEHNR, CDR2 FQNEAQ (reference sequence). CDR3 sequence reads: CASSLAPVGDTEAFF. The CDR3 coding sequence is TGTGCCAGCAGCTTAGCGCCGGTTGGAGACACTGAAGCTTTCTTT.

The chain combines TRBV7-2 with TRBJ1-3, with D perhaps matching TRBD1 (5 bases). V lost 8 bases and J 0 bases, leaving 11 bases between the germline ends. The CDR3 has 14 amino acids. In germline, CDR1 is SGHTA, CDR2 FQGNSA. CDR3 coding DNA: TGTGCCAGCTCTCCGGGGGGCTCTGGAAACACCATATATTTT. Protein product: CASSPGGSGNTIYF. Full variable domain (outside the CDR3, taken from reference TRBV7-2 and TRBJ1-3): GAGVSQSPSNKVTEKGKDVELRCDPISGHTALYWYRQSLGQGLEFLIYFQGNSAPDKSGLPSDRFSAERTGGSVSTLTIQRTQQEDSAVYLCASSPGGSGNTIYFGEGSWLTVV.

This clone came up once. The chain has TRBV18 and TRBJ1-1; D is unclear. Germline CDR1 is KGHSH and CDR2 is LQKENI. V shed 5 bases and J shed 4 bases, with 14 bases lying between them. This CDR3 has 14 residues. Here the CDR3 reads CASSEGAGSTEAFF. CDR3 in DNA: TGTGCCAGCTCAGAGGGTGCGGGGAGCACTGAAGCTTTCTTT.

This chain's CDR3 is CASSLSASGTNYNEQFF. CDR3 nucleotides: TGTGCCAGCTCACTTTCTGCGTCCGGGACAAACTACAATGAGCAGTTCTTC. The chain joins TRBV18 to TRBJ2-1; the D gene is possibly TRBD1 (6 bases). The CDR3 length is 17 residues. Germline loops: CDR1 KGHSH, CDR2 LQKENI. V was clipped by 4 bases and J by 3 bases, with 19 bases between them.

The V call is TRBV5-1, the J call TRBJ2-3, with a weak D call TRBD2 (6 bases). Trimming stripped 6 bases from V and 2 bases from J, with 19 bases between. The CDR3 has 16 amino acids. Germline lookup yields CDR1 SGHRS and CDR2 YFSETQ. DNA of the CDR3: TGCGCCAGCATAACCGGTAGCGGCCGCGCCACAGATACGCAGTATTTT. Protein: CASITGSGRATDTQYF.

The chain is built from TRBV19 and TRBJ2-7, with D tentatively TRBD1 (7 bases). The CDR3 contains 18 residues. Germline assignment: CDR1 LNHDA and CDR2 SQIVND (reference sequence). V lost 0 bases, J lost 0 bases, and 18 bases lay in between. The CDR3 reads CASSIDLRDSTSSYEQYF. CDR3 coding DNA: TGTGCCAGTAGTATAGATTTGCGGGACAGCACGAGCTCCTACGAGCAGTACTTC.